The subject of this entry is one T cell receptor (beta chain). Its antigen is not known. Regarding time point: week 35, safety follow-up. Topical imiquimod accompanied each vaccine dose, which consisted of 300 ug of mutant IDH1 20-mer peptide. The sample is drawn from a study of a mutant IDH1 vaccine in newly diagnosed glioma. Some clones are missing from TCRdb's copy, which holds only in-frame ones; the method was immunoSEQ multiplex PCR. This table holds fewer than 70,000 clones, about 87% found once. This CDR3 has 12 residues. Germline V gene data show CDR1 as MNHEY and CDR2 as SMNVEV (reference sequence). Trimming pared 2 bases from V and 9 bases from J, leaving 5 bases between.

The chain links TRBV27 to TRBJ1-6; D not resolved. Sequencing was performed on PBMCs, taken from a glioma patient whose treatment included an IDH1 peptide vaccine. The clonotype originates from a man aged 30-40 years with glioma. CDR3 loop: CASSLVRSPLHF. The DNA of the CDR3 is TGTGCCAGCAGTTTAGTTCGTTCACCCCTCCACTTT.